One sample yielded the 26 T cell receptor beta chains listed below, sequenced in a study of spatial heterogeneity in lung cancer. Time point denoted: blood at routine non-recurrence follow-up after resection. Unsorted whole RNA of tumor, nontumor lung or frozen PBMC was sequenced. TCRdb used MiXCR to reprocess the 5' RACE reads, holding one entry per CDR3 protein. The table records approximately 56,000 distinct CDR3 sequences, less than 9% of them present only once. The source was PBMCs, collected at follow-up. The receptors originated from a female donor with early-stage non-small cell lung cancer.

The chain joins TRBV2 to TRBJ2-2, with no clear D. V lost 2 bases to trimming and J lost 6 bases, with 7 bases between them. From germline, CDR1 is SNHLY and CDR2 FYNNEI. The CDR3 spans 13 residues. Written as DNA, the CDR3 is TGTGCCAGCAGTGAAAGGGTGTCCGGGGAGCTGTTTTTT. Its translation: CASSERVSGELFF.

The sample holds many counts of this clonotype. The rearrangement links TRBV6-2 or TRBV6-3 to TRBJ2-5, with D possibly being TRBD1 (6 bases). CDR3 length equals 13 residues. With 7 bases removed from V and 7 bases from J, the gap between germline ends came to 16 bases. Germline CDR1 is MNHEY and CDR2 is SVGEGT. The CDR3 loop is CASTVGARATQYF. CDR3 DNA sequence: TGTGCCAGCACCGTGGGGGCCCGGGCGACCCAGTACTTC.

This clonotype was counted between two and nine times. This sequence joins TRBV29-1 and TRBJ2-5; 8 bases match TRBD1. There are 12 residues in the CDR3. J gave up 4 bases and V 5 bases, and 3 bases lay outside the gene matches. Germline CDR1 SQVTM, CDR2 ANQGSEA. The CDR3 DNA sequence: TGCAGCGTTATCGGACAGGGAGAGACCCAGTACTTC. It translates to CSVIGQGETQYF.

This clonotype has at least ten counts. V is TRBV11-2 and J is TRBJ2-5; TRBD1 agrees at 7 bases. The trim removed 5 bases at V and 4 bases at J, leaving 7 bases unmatched. Germline CDR1 reads SGHAT; CDR2 reads FQNNGV. The CDR3 runs to 14 residues. The CDR3 DNA reads TGTGCCAGCAGCCCTACAGGGGTGACAGAGACCCAGTACTTC. Encoded protein: CASSPTGVTETQYF.

The table lists this clonotype with a few counts. The junction differs from germline at one of its ends, possibly a read error. The genes are TRBV28 and TRBJ1-2; unclear D gene. This CDR3 contains 14 residues. CDR1 is MDHEN, CDR2 SYDVKM, per germline. This CDR3 reads CASSFQRNNDGYTF. CDR3 coding DNA: TGTGCCAGCAGTTTTCAGAGAAATAACGATGGCTACACCTTC.

This clonotype was recorded at least ten times. The rearrangement uses TRBV4-3 and TRBJ2-7; 8 nucleotides line up with TRBD1. This CDR3 is 13 amino acids long. V shed 4 bases, J shed 1 base, and the junction held 0 bases outside the gene matches. From germline, CDR1 is LGHNA and CDR2 YSLEER. CDR3 loop: CASSRTGSYEQYF. CDR3 nucleotide sequence: TGCGCCAGCAGCCGGACAGGGTCCTACGAGCAGTACTTC.

This clonotype was recorded many times. This chain connects TRBV12-3 or TRBV12-4 to TRBJ2-5; 8 bases align to TRBD2. Germline trimming cut 6 bases from V and 2 bases from J; bases unmatched to any gene: 5. The CDR3 contains 14 residues. As DNA, the CDR3 is TGTGCCAGCAGAAGGACTAGCCAACAAGAGACCCAGTACTTC. The encoded protein is CASRRTSQQETQYF.

This clonotype was detected ten times or more. The chain combines TRBV5-1 with TRBJ2-3, with 7 positions matching TRBD2. CDR3 length equals 18 residues. CDR1 is SGHRS, CDR2 YFSETQ, per germline. With V trimmed by 3 bases and J by 1 base, 14 bases remained unmatched. The CDR3: CASSSPGGGSIGTDTQYF. The CDR3 nucleotides read TGCGCCAGCAGCTCTCCGGGAGGAGGGAGTATTGGCACAGATACGCAGTATTTT.

This rearrangement joins TRBV27 to TRBJ1-6; D is perhaps TRBD1 (6 bases). The CDR3 length is 15 residues. V lost 8 bases and J 8 bases, leaving 19 bases between the germline ends. Germline-derived CDR1 and CDR2 are MNHEY and SMNVEV (reference sequence). The chain's CDR3 is CASGGLDKWDSPLHF. The CDR3 nucleotides read TGTGCCAGCGGGGGCCTGGACAAATGGGATTCACCCCTCCACTTT.

This clonotype was counted between two and nine times. The chain has TRBV7-9 and TRBJ2-3; D is unclear. Germline CDR1 SEHNR, CDR2 FQNEAQ (reference sequence). This CDR3 region has 15 residues. V gave up 1 base and J gave up 2 bases, with 10 bases separating them. The CDR3 DNA sequence: TGTGCCAGCAGCTTAGGGCCCAGCCCCACAGATACGCAGTATTTT. This codes for CASSLGPSPTDTQYF.

This clonotype was seen at least ten times. V usage is TRBV6-5 and J usage is TRBJ2-1; perhaps TRBD2 as D (6 bases). V lost 7 bases, J lost 1 base, and 14 bases lay in between. CDR1 MNHEY and CDR2 SVGAGI come from the germline V gene. The CDR3 runs 15 residues. The DNA of the CDR3 is TGTGCCAGCACCCGAGGAGGGTCTTCCTACAATGAGCAGTTCTTC. This encodes CASTRGGSSYNEQFF.

The rearrangement joins TRBV9 to TRBJ2-7; no clear D. The CDR3 extends over 14 amino acids. V lost 0 bases and J 0 bases, leaving 7 bases between the germline ends. CDR1 SGDLS and CDR2 YYNGEE come from the germline V gene. The CDR3 reads CASSVGASSYEQYF. The CDR3 nucleotides are TGTGCCAGCAGCGTAGGCGCCAGCTCCTACGAGCAGTACTTC.

This clonotype was recorded many times. The chain employs TRBV19 and TRBJ1-5; perhaps TRBD1 as D (5 bases). The germline CDR1 and CDR2 sequences are LNHDA and SQIVND (reference sequence). The CDR3 runs 14 residues. Trimming stripped 6 bases from V and 3 bases from J, with 12 bases between. The CDR3 loop is CASSPDSLNQPQHF. In DNA form, the CDR3 reads TGTGCCAGTAGCCCTGACAGCCTCAATCAGCCCCAGCATTTT.

This clonotype came up many times. The chain is built from TRBV27 and TRBJ2-1; TRBD2 matches at 9 bases. V lost 3 bases to trimming and J lost 4 bases; unmatched junction nucleotides: 16. Germline CDR1 is MNHEY and CDR2 is SMNVEV (reference sequence). The CDR3 loop spans 19 amino acids. The chain's CDR3 is CASSFAVWAGGPVYNEQFF. CDR3 sequence (DNA): TGTGCCAGCAGTTTTGCCGTGTGGGCGGGGGGGCCGGTATACAATGAGCAGTTCTTC.

This clonotype has a count of ten or more. V usage is TRBV4-1 and J usage is TRBJ2-5; 15 nucleotides match TRBD2. CDR1 is MGHRA and CDR2 is YSYEKL in the germline V gene. V lost 6 bases to trimming and J lost 5 bases; unmatched junction nucleotides: 7. CDR3 length: 16 residues. Written as DNA, the CDR3 is TGCGCCAGCAGTCAGGGACTAGCGGGGGGCGGGGAGACCCAGTACTTC. It specifies CASSQGLAGGGETQYF.

This clonotype appeared once. A single base separates this from a much larger clone, so it may be a read error. V gene TRBV20-1 combines with J gene TRBJ1-4; D unresolved. The CDR3 runs to 15 residues. Germline V gene data show CDR1 as DFQATT and CDR2 as SNEGSKA (reference sequence). The CDR3, as DNA: TGCAGTGCTAGTGACTCTATTGCAACTAATGAAGAACTGTTTTTT. Encoded protein: CSASDSIATNEELFF.

The sample holds many counts of this clonotype. The chain has TRBV29-1 and TRBJ1-1, with 7 nucleotides matching TRBD1. Germline V gene data show CDR1 as SQVTM and CDR2 as ANQGSEA. This CDR3 region has 13 residues. The junction had 8 bases not matched to a gene; V was cut back by 6 bases and J by 4 bases. The CDR3 here is CSVGQPRGTEAFF. The CDR3, as DNA: TGCAGCGTGGGACAGCCGAGGGGCACTGAAGCTTTCTTT.

This clonotype was observed many times. The V gene is TRBV29-1, the J gene TRBJ2-5; D is perhaps TRBD2 (6 bases). Germline lookup yields CDR1 SQVTM and CDR2 ANQGSEA. The CDR3 sequence is 14 residues long. Trimming pared 7 bases from V and 1 base from J, leaving 16 bases between. Written as DNA, the CDR3 is TGCAGCGCCACCCCAGGCGGGGTCCAAGAGACCCAGTACTTC. This translates into CSATPGGVQETQYF. Filled out from reference TRBV29-1 and TRBJ2-5, the complete variable domain reads SAVISQKPSRDICQRGTSLTIQCQVDSQVTMMFWYRQQPGQSLTLIATANQGSEATYESGFVIDKFPISRPNLTFSTLTVSNMSPEDSSIYLCSATPGGVQETQYFGPGTRLLVL.

V usage is TRBV19 and J usage is TRBJ2-1; D call uncertain. The germline gives CDR1 LNHDA, CDR2 SQIVND (reference sequence). The length of the CDR3 is 12 residues. Trimming took off 1 base at V and 10 bases at J, with 8 bases between the two ends. The CDR3: CASSIGGGEQFF. Written as DNA, the CDR3 is TGTGCCAGTAGTATAGGAGGTGGAGAGCAGTTCTTC.

This clonotype was seen at least ten times. Relative to the germline gene, one junction end is altered; a read error may explain this. The CDR3 here is CASSLAGSTDTQYF. The CDR3 DNA reads as TGCGCCAGCAGCTTGGCGGGCAGCACAGATACGCAGTATTTT. The chain links TRBV7-2 to TRBJ2-3; perhaps TRBD2 as D (5 bases). This CDR3 has 14 residues. The germline CDR1 and CDR2 sequences are SGHTA and FQGNSA.

In its sample, this clonotype was seen a few times. The rearrangement joins TRBV12-5 to TRBJ2-7, with 7 nucleotides matching TRBD2. Per the germline V gene, CDR1 is LGHNT and CDR2 is FRNRAP. The CDR3 spans 17 residues. V lost 2 bases and J lost 0; bases outside the gene matches: 10. The CDR3 nucleotides read TGTGCTAGTGGTTTGCTAAGGGGAGGGGACGGCTCCTACGAGCAGTACTTC. Amino acid sequence: CASGLLRGGDGSYEQYF.

The CDR3 bases are TGTGCCAGCAGCACACAGGGGCCCTCCTACGAGCAGTACTTC. It translates to CASSTQGPSYEQYF. The V gene is TRBV14, the J gene TRBJ2-7; TRBD1 matches at 7 bases. This CDR3 contains 14 residues. Germline V gene sequence: CDR1 SGHDN, CDR2 FVKESK. Losses at the gene ends were 5 bases for V and 0 bases for J; bases not matched to a gene: 4.

Concerning this clonotype itself: An end of the junction differs from the germline gene, which may be a read error. The gene calls are TRBV7-2 and TRBJ2-7; no definite D call. Germline V gives CDR1 SGHTA, CDR2 FQGNSA. CDR3 size: 11 residues. Here the CDR3 DNA reads TGTGCCGGCAGCCCGTTCTACGAGCAGTACTTC. Protein product: CAGSPFYEQYF.

The V and J genes are TRBV27 and TRBJ2-3; the match to TRBD1 covers 7 bases. J lost 1 base, V lost 7 bases, and 5 bases had no gene match. Germline CDR1 is MNHEY and CDR2 is SMNVEV (reference sequence). The CDR3 covers 14 residues. The CDR3 region has the DNA TGTGCCAGCACCAACAGGGGAGGCACAGATACGCAGTATTTT. Its translation: CASTNRGGTDTQYF.

This chain links TRBV10-2 with TRBJ1-3; 7 nucleotides agree with TRBD1. Germline lookup yields CDR1 WSHSY and CDR2 SAAADI. The junction had 4 bases not matched to a gene; V was cut back by 5 bases and J by 0 bases. This CDR3 region has 15 residues. The CDR3 nucleotides read TGCGCCAGCAGTCATCGACAGGGCTCTGGAAACACCATATATTTT. It encodes CASSHRQGSGNTIYF.

The rearrangement joins TRBV7-9 to TRBJ2-2; the match to TRBD1 covers 8 bases. The germline CDR1 and CDR2 sequences are SEHNR and FQNEAQ (reference sequence). V trimming: 7 bases; J trimming: 5 bases; junction bases outside the gene matches: 6. The CDR3 consists of 14 residues. CDR3 sequence: CASNQGAGTGELFF. CDR3 nucleotides: TGTGCCAGCAACCAGGGGGCAGGTACCGGGGAGCTGTTTTTT.